These T cell receptor beta chains were read from a single sample in a study of T cells expressing NK-cell markers. TCRdb reprocessed the 5' RACE reads and stores each CDR3 protein as one record, lacking DNA. Its table lists approximately 550,000 distinct CDR3 sequences. The sample taken for sequencing was blood T cells: a sorted CD56 or NKG2C T cell subset, CD4+ or CD8+ T cells, or bulk PBMC T cells (not recorded which). Every receptor here comes from a man aged 18 to 29 in good health. Both conserved end residues are part of each CDR3.

v_call	j_call	cdr3_aa
TRBV29-1	TRBJ2-1	CSVEYRKGATNNEQFF
TRBV2	TRBJ2-2	CASSAGIGGELFF
TRBV12-3/TRBV12-4	TRBJ1-1	CASSLQRRNTEAFF
TRBV28	TRBJ2-2	CASNGGPRTGELFF
TRBV6-9	TRBJ2-3	CASRLREGTDTQYF
TRBV11-1	TRBJ2-1	CASSLAVPLGREAYEQFF
TRBV28	TRBJ2-7	CASIPTATYNYEQYF
TRBV24-1	TRBJ2-3	CATSDRIQGAGDTQYF
TRBV27	TRBJ2-2	CASSSEYQSTGELFF
TRBV7-2	TRBJ2-2	CASSGGWELFF
TRBV4-1	TRBJ2-1	CASSLTPSVVEQFF
TRBV12-3/TRBV12-4	TRBJ2-7	CASSFRSDEQYF
TRBV6-5	TRBJ2-3	CASSYSSGDGDTQYF
TRBV5-6	TRBJ2-5	CASSLGRRVWETQYF
TRBV12-3/TRBV12-4	TRBJ1-6	CASSDAGKSSYNSPLHF
TRBV4-2	TRBJ2-7	CASSQGGTRNYEQYF
TRBV7-2	TRBJ2-1	CASSLAGLANEQFF
TRBV30	TRBJ2-1	CASAGESYNEQFF
TRBV4-2	TRBJ2-7	CASSQVEMVASTYEQYF
TRBV20-1	TRBJ2-7	CSARGRWSGYEQYF
TRBV29-1	TRBJ2-7	CSVGDGAAYEQYF
TRBV5-1	TRBJ2-1	CASSLVDASREFF
TRBV20-1	TRBJ2-7	CSARGRAVYEQYF
TRBV25-1	TRBJ1-4	CASSDSRGNREKLFF
TRBV4-1	TRBJ2-3	CASSQATLAGDTQYF
TRBV7-2	TRBJ2-2	CAGGGRVSNTGELFF
TRBV18	TRBJ2-3	CASSPTDTQYF
TRBV7-2	TRBJ2-3	CASSLGLRLAGEGTDTQYF
TRBV12-3/TRBV12-4	TRBJ2-7	CASSGRVGEQYF
TRBV5-1	TRBJ1-1	CASSPRQGNTEAFF
TRBV4-1	TRBJ2-1	CASSQIEDPGPQQFF
TRBV11-2	TRBJ2-1	CASSQGSGPTYNEQFF
TRBV5-1	TRBJ2-4	CASSLSPSSAKNIQYF
TRBV10-3	TRBJ2-7	CAISQKKAYEQYF
TRBV24-1	TRBJ2-1	CATSDFSSGRVYEQFF
TRBV7-9	TRBJ2-1	CASSKREGSEQFF
TRBV7-2	TRBJ1-2	CASSLGADQYGYTF
TRBV5-6	TRBJ2-3	CASSWGEGTFTDTQYF
TRBV6-2/TRBV6-3	TRBJ2-5	CASRSLAGAQETQYF
TRBV7-2	TRBJ1-2	CASGGTGLYGYTF
TRBV5-1	TRBJ2-1	CASSFRAGVSNEQFF
TRBV5-6	TRBJ2-1	CASSLASVSEQFF
TRBV5-4	TRBJ2-5	CASSMDGPGRTQYF
TRBV28	TRBJ2-3	CASTSSTDTQYF
TRBV7-2	TRBJ2-7	CASSARLAGAYEQYF
TRBV2	TRBJ2-1	CASSGGTGGTEQFF
TRBV4-3	TRBJ2-3	CASSQDGHEATQYF
TRBV4-2	TRBJ2-7	CASSQEKLAGGSYEQYF